This T cell receptor beta chain was recorded in a study of human T cells and chemical hapten exposure. The sample holds many counts of this clonotype. Described time point: pre-sensitization, week 0. Treatment defined: therapeutic diphenylcyclopropenone sensitization with weekly scalp DPC. Unfractionated whole blood served as the source for total RNA extraction. MiXCR was run by TCRdb on the RACE reads, yielding one entry per CDR3 protein. Of over 50,000 distinct CDR3 sequences listed, approximately 9.6% were seen once; the top ten hold 8.5% to 10%. The ends were cut back, 4 bases at V and 2 bases at J, with 17 bases in the middle. The CDR3 runs 16 residues.

Sequenced material: whole blood, taken in connection with sensitization to the hapten diphenylcyclopropenone (DPC). This TCR was sampled from a woman aged 25 to 39 with alopecia areata. Some clones in this sample may be carry-over from other donors' samples. This chain joins TRBV12-3 or TRBV12-4 and TRBJ2-5; maybe TRBD2 (5 bases). The CDR3 sequence is CASSSPGKTAQETQYF. The CDR3 DNA is TGTGCCAGCAGTTCGCCCGGGAAGACCGCTCAAGAGACCCAGTACTTC.